This T cell receptor beta chain appears in the sequencing data of a study of shared clonotypes between healthy human individuals. Regarding this clone: What it recognizes is unknown.

The V end lost 0 bases, the J end lost 6 bases, and 9 bases lay between the germline ends. The CDR3 consists of 14 residues. Germline V gene sequence: CDR1 WNHNN, CDR2 SYGVQD (reference sequence). Overall study results and limits: Against clonotypes common to all four donors, non-shared ones had lower generation probabilities. Sharing across a handful of donors was seen in approximately 5.2% of naive CD4 clonotypes. Across subsets, estimated richness was generally greater for naive than for memory populations.

Genomic DNA per cell subset filled all wells of several immunoSEQ plates. Profiled with immunoSEQ multiplex PCR; TCRdb holds only in-frame clones, not every one. This sample has hundreds of thousands of clones, with approximately 96% found just once. Terminally differentiated effector memory CD45RA+ cells were excluded from the naive CD8 cells, which were CD45RO-negative and positively selected for CCR7. Material for sequencing was naive CD8+ T cells sorted from blood. This rearrangement joins TRBV10-1 to TRBJ2-1; D possibly uses TRBD1 or TRBD2 (6 bases each). The TCR originated in a woman in her twenties or thirties in good health. This CDR3 reads CASSESGGSNEQFF. The CDR3 DNA reads as TGCGCCAGCAGTGAGTCGGGGGGCTCCAATGAGCAGTTCTTC.